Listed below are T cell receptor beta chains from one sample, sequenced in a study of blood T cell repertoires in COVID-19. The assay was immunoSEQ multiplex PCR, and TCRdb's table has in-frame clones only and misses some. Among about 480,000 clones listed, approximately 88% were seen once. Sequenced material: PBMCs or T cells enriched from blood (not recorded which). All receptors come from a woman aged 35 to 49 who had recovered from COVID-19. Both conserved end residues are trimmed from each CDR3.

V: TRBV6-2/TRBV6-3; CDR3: ASSSPPRRIYNEQF
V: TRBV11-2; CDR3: ASSPGGRAYGYT
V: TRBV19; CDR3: ASSSGGLAHTYEQY
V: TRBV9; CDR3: ASSRSRDHEQF
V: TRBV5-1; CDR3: ASSLETAGGYNEQF
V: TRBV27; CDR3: ASSLGSNYNSPLH
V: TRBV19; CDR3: ASSIDLGTGFYGYT
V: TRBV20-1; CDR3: SASRTDREAF
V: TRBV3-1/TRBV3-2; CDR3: ASSQAGLFYEQY
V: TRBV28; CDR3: ASSTLPLQGAPGNTIY
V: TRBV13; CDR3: ASSPGQGLGEQY
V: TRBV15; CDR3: ATSSPGTTVYGYT
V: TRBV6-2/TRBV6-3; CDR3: ASSYHRTYEQY
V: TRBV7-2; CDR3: ASSLEQGNSPLH
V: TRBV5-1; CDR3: ASSLVGSSYNSPLH
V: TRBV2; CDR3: ASSESRSGNHYNEQF
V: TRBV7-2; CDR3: ASSSYRGQDEQF
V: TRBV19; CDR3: ASGQGSGNTIY
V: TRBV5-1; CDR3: ASSHGTSQETQY
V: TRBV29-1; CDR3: SAGYRDSLVSGYT
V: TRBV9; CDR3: ASSPQDRGQYYGYT
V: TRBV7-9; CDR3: ASSSTAFGNEQF
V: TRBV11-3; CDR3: ASSSASAYEQY
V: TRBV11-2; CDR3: ASSPYAHTSYGYT
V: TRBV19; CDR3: ASSINPGLAGGRADTQY
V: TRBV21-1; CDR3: ASSNLDRASGNTIY
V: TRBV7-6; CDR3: ASSSRTGKAF
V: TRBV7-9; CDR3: ASSPTGTPSYEQY
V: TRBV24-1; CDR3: ATRGTSGSYNEQF
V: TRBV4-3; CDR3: ASSQETSVYYEQY
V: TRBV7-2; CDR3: ASSLDWGGNYEQY
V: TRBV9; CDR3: ASSERDREDSYNEQF
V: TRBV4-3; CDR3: ASSQRAGTGPEKLF
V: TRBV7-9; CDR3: ASSLGGLLSYNEQF
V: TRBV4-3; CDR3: ASSQDPGQGGMETQY
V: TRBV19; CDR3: ASSITQGASGYT
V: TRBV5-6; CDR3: ASSSRPYGYT
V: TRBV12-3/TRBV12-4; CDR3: ASSFRELTEAF
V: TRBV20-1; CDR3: SASEGQGIYNEQF
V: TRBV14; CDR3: ASSRTGTGVYGYT
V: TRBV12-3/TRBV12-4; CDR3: AAGLRTEKLF
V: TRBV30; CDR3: AWSSGTGYEQY
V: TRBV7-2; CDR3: ASSLFPSSGNTIY
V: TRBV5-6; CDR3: ASSLARATNEKLF
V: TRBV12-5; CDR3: ASGLALGSEAF
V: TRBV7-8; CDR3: ASSLGRVTYNEQF
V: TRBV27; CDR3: ASSPRVSSYNSPLH
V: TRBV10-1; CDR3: ASSDPNSPLH
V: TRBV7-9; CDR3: ASSPYRSEQY
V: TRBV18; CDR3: ASSQGTDYGYT
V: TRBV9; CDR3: ASSVAGEHNSPLH
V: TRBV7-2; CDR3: ASSLVRDRGSQGQY
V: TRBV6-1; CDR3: ASSERTGGLYGYT